A single sample is the source of the 18 T cell receptor beta chains below, sequenced in a study of vaccination effects on CD4 cells after COVID-19 (dated by TCRdb to between 2021 and 2023). Their recognized antigens are unknown. Receptor amplification or capture employed the immunoSEQ multiplex PCR assay. This is the immuneACCESS table as TCRdb keeps it, with only in-frame sequences that have V and J called. A part of the clones is gone; compared with another copy, unresolved V genes explain less than half, and the rest is unexplained. The sample table shows approximately 40,000 clones, and 76% are seen once. The leading ten clones occupy around 3.5% of the sample. After approximately 11 days of culture, CD4+ T cells were isolated with the EasySep CD4+ T cell isolation kit. Convalescent patients had PCR-confirmed SARS-CoV-2 infection between March and December 2020, before Alpha, Beta and Delta variants emerged in the United States. Each participant got two doses of an mRNA SARS-CoV-2 vaccine, either BNT162b2 or mRNA-1273.

The sample in question was CD4+ T cells from PBMCs cultured without peptide, obtained after COVID-19 vaccination. The receptors stem from a human donor who had a prior SARS-CoV-2 infection.

J is TRBJ2-1 and V is TRBV27; 7 bases are shared with TRBD1. V trimming: 8 bases; J trimming: 3 bases; junction bases outside the gene matches: 10. The CDR3 sequence is 15 residues long. The germline V gene has CDR1 MNHEY and CDR2 SMNVEV (reference sequence). The CDR3 DNA reads TGTGCCAGCGGCGATCCGGGACAGTACTACAATGAGCAGTTCTTC. It encodes CASGDPGQYYNEQFF.

This clone showed up just a few times. The chain employs TRBV6-2 or TRBV6-3 and TRBJ1-5, with a possible D match to TRBD1 (5 bases). CDR3 size: 14 residues. Trimming removed 4 bases at V and 6 bases at J, with 13 bases between. Germline lookup yields CDR1 MNHEY and CDR2 SVGEGT. In DNA, the CDR3 is TGTGCCAGCAGTTCCCGACAGACAAGTCAGCCCCAGCATTTT. This encodes CASSSRQTSQPQHF.

This clone showed up just once. The chain has TRBV7-6 and TRBJ2-2; maybe TRBD1 (5 bases). Trimming removed 3 bases from V and 4 bases from J, with 21 bases in between. CDR3 length: 18 residues. The V gene's germline CDR1 is SGHVS and CDR2 FNYEAQ. CDR3 sequence: CASSFAARRAGITGELFF. Here the CDR3 DNA reads TGTGCCAGCAGCTTTGCAGCAAGAAGGGCAGGGATCACCGGGGAGCTGTTTTTT.

This clone was seen only a few times. The chain uses TRBV19 and TRBJ2-3, with D possibly TRBD2 on 5 matching bases. CDR1 and CDR2 (germline): LNHDA, SQIVND (reference sequence). The V gene lost 5 bases and the J gene lost 5 bases, with 8 bases spanning the gap. CDR3 length equals 12 residues. The CDR3 loop reads CASSPGLDTQYF. The CDR3 bases are TGTGCCAGTAGTCCGGGATTAGATACGCAGTATTTT.

The chain uses TRBV2 and TRBJ2-5, with 8 bases matching TRBD1. The CDR3 is 12 amino acids. The J segment lost 5 bases and the V segment lost 4 bases, leaving 0 bases of the junction unmatched. The V gene's germline CDR1 is SNHLY and CDR2 FYNNEI. CDR3 coding DNA: TGTGCCAGCAGTGGACAGGGGGAGACCCAGTACTTC. This gives the protein CASSGQGETQYF.

V is TRBV10-3 and J is TRBJ1-2, with TRBD1 identical over 8 bases. Per germline, CDR1 ENHRY and CDR2 SYGVKD. This CDR3 has 14 residues. J was trimmed by 5 bases and V by 2 bases; bases with no gene match: 4. CDR3 sequence (DNA): TGTGCCATCAGTGAGAGACAGGGGCAATATGGCTACACCTTC. It encodes CAISERQGQYGYTF.

The chain links TRBV29-1 to TRBJ2-1; 9 nucleotides match TRBD1. CDR1 is SQVTM, CDR2 ANQGSEA, per germline. The CDR3 totals 14 residues. Unmatched junction bases numbered 6, after V lost 6 bases and J lost 3 bases. CDR3 residues: CSVSDRGGYNEQFF. The CDR3 coding sequence is TGCAGCGTATCGGACAGGGGTGGCTACAATGAGCAGTTCTTC.

This rearrangement joins TRBV2 to TRBJ1-1, with D possibly being TRBD1 (6 bases). This CDR3 region has 12 residues. Germline CDR1 SNHLY, CDR2 FYNNEI. Trimming stripped 9 bases from V and 1 base from J, with 9 bases between. In DNA, the CDR3 is TGTGCCAGTTACAGGGAGAACACTGAAGCTTTCTTT. As protein: CASYRENTEAFF.

This CDR3 is CASSLGVREGQPQHF. CDR3 nucleotides: TGTGCCAGCAGCTTAGGAGTCAGGGAGGGCCAGCCCCAGCATTTT. The chain recombines TRBV11-2 with TRBJ1-5; D is possibly TRBD1 (5 bases). The CDR3 is made up of 15 amino acids. Trimming cost V 1 base and J 7 bases, with 14 bases left between them. CDR1 is SGHAT and CDR2 is FQNNGV in the germline V gene.

The J gene is TRBJ2-1, the V gene TRBV18; TRBD1 aligns across 9 bases. J was trimmed by 8 bases and V by 6 bases; bases with no gene match: 14. Germline CDR1 is KGHSH and CDR2 is LQKENI. The CDR3 length is 16 residues. The CDR3: CASSLPGQGLYHEQFF. CDR3 DNA: TGTGCCAGCTCTTTGCCGGGACAGGGCCTTTATCATGAGCAGTTCTTC.

The rearrangement links TRBV5-8 to TRBJ2-7; tentative D call: TRBD2 (5 bases). Germline V gene lookup returns CDR1 SGHTS and CDR2 YDEGEE. The CDR3 runs 17 residues. Trimming removed 4 bases at V and 4 bases at J, with 24 bases between. The chain's CDR3 is CASSPNGFTFGSYEQYF. Here the CDR3 DNA reads TGTGCCAGCAGCCCTAATGGGTTCACGTTTGGGAGTTACGAGCAGTACTTC. The variable domain in full, completed from reference TRBV5-8 and TRBJ2-7, reads EAGVTQSPTHLIKTRGQQATLRCSPISGHTSVYWYQQALGLGLQFLLWYDEGEERNRGNFPPRFSGRQFPNYSSELNVNALELEDSALYLCASSPNGFTFGSYEQYFGPGTRLTVT.

V usage is TRBV7-3 and J usage is TRBJ2-2, with TRBD2 matching 12 bases. J gave up 5 bases and V 4 bases, and 8 bases lay outside the gene matches. This CDR3 contains 17 residues. From germline, CDR1 is SGHTA and CDR2 FQGTGA. The CDR3 here is CASSSKTSGSPTGELFF. In DNA form, the CDR3 reads TGTGCCAGCAGCTCCAAGACTAGCGGGAGCCCAACCGGGGAGCTGTTTTTT.

This clone is medium-sized (0.01 to 0.1%). The chain links TRBV14 to TRBJ2-5; D might be TRBD1 (5 bases). Germline CDR1 is SGHDN and CDR2 is FVKESK. Trimming removed 1 base from V and 7 bases from J, with 16 bases in between. The CDR3 runs to 15 residues. The CDR3 sequence: CASSQAGQTWGTQYF. The CDR3 DNA reads as TGTGCCAGCAGCCAAGCAGGGCAGACATGGGGGACCCAGTACTTC.

The chain combines TRBV5-4 with TRBJ2-7; the D gene could be TRBD1 or TRBD2 (5 bases each). CDR1 is SGHNT and CDR2 is YYREEE in the germline V gene (reference sequence). V was shortened by 3 bases and J by 3 bases, with 10 bases between the two germline ends. This CDR3 has 13 amino acids. This CDR3 is CASSWVGGYEQYF. Written as DNA, the CDR3 is TGTGCCAGCAGCTGGGTTGGGGGCTACGAGCAGTACTTC.

The chain employs TRBV4-3 and TRBJ2-7, with 8 bases that match TRBD1. The trim removed 1 base at V and 4 bases at J, leaving 6 bases unmatched. This CDR3 region has 15 residues. Germline V gene data show CDR1 as LGHNA and CDR2 as YSLEER. CDR3 loop: CASSQGVDRVYEQYF. DNA of the CDR3: TGCGCCAGCAGCCAAGGAGTGGACAGGGTGTACGAGCAGTACTTC.

This clone has just a few counts. The genes are TRBV30 and TRBJ2-3; 8 nucleotides line up with TRBD2. This CDR3 is 17 amino acids long. Germline CDR1 reads GTSNPN; CDR2 reads SVGIG (reference sequence). V was pared by 0 bases and J by 5 bases, with 13 bases of the junction left unmatched. The CDR3 DNA reads TGTGCCTGGAGTGTACGGCGGGGGGCTCAAGATGGAGATACGCAGTATTTT. It yields the protein CAWSVRRGAQDGDTQYF.

This chain uses TRBV6-1 with TRBJ1-5, with D tentatively TRBD1 (6 bases). From germline, CDR1 is MNHNS and CDR2 SASEGT. Trimming removed 5 bases at V and 4 bases at J, with 12 bases between. The CDR3 length is 14 residues. CDR3 in DNA: TGTGCCAGCAGTTCCTCGGACAGAAATCAGCCCCAGCATTTT. It translates to CASSSSDRNQPQHF.

The rearrangement joins TRBV6-5 to TRBJ2-7, with 11 nucleotides matching TRBD2. Losses at the gene ends were 2 bases for V and 5 bases for J; bases not matched to a gene: 8. CDR3 length equals 16 residues. Germline CDR1 and CDR2: MNHEY and SVGAGI. This chain's CDR3 is CASSYRYSGGADEQYF. In DNA form, the CDR3 reads TGTGCCAGCAGTTACCGCTATAGCGGGGGGGCTGACGAGCAGTACTTC.